One TCR beta chain is described in this entry. The data originate from a study of blood T cell repertoires in COVID-19. Clones were read by immunoSEQ multiplex PCR, and TCRdb kept only the in-frame ones, dropping some. This sample yields 250,000 to 350,000 clones, of which roughly 90% are seen a single time; 2.9% belongs to the top ten. This CDR3 region has 13 residues. V was pared by 1 base and J by 7 bases, with 1 base of the junction left unmatched. Looked up from germline, CDR1 is SGHRS and CDR2 is YFSETQ. During active infection, Seattle patients enrolled and were then monitored through disease. The receptor was isolated from a woman aged 25 to 39 with COVID-19, enrolled during active disease. This chain links TRBV5-1 with TRBJ1-1; 10 bases match TRBD1. The sample comprised peripheral blood. CDR3 in amino acids: CASSLRTGGEAFF. Written as DNA, the CDR3 is TGCGCCAGCAGCTTGAGGACAGGGGGTGAAGCTTTCTTT.